Here is one T cell receptor beta chain with its context. One end of the junction is discordant with germline, which a read error may explain. Germline V gene data show CDR1 as SGHVS and CDR2 as FNYEAQ. CDR3 length: 12 residues. MiXCR, applied by TCRdb to the reads, yields one record per CDR3 protein. The sample contains hundreds of thousands of distinct CDR3 sequences, 9.5% of which appear only once. The data were obtained in a study of T cell repertoires in cytomegalovirus infection. The sequenced sample consisted of PBMCs. The chain combines TRBV7-6 with TRBJ2-7; D is possibly TRBD1 (6 bases). This clonotype originated in a human donor in good health (CMV status not recorded). Some clones in this sample may be carry-over from other donors' samples. The CDR3 nucleotides read TGTGCCAGCAGCCTACAGGGCCACGAGCAGAACTTC. Translating gives CASSLQGHEQNF.